Listed here is a single T cell receptor (beta chain). This specimen comes from a study of blood T cell repertoires in COVID-19. Losses at the gene ends were 1 base for V and 1 base for J; bases not matched to a gene: 12. The CDR3 sequence is 20 residues long. The germline V gene encodes CDR1 MGHRA and CDR2 YSYEKL. The protocol was immunoSEQ multiplex PCR, while the TCRdb copy is restricted to in-frame clones and leaves out a portion. Among approximately 140,000 clones listed, approximately 80% were seen once. The receptor comes from a man between 65 and 80 years old with acute or convalescent COVID-19. This chain links TRBV4-1 with TRBJ2-2, with TRBD2 matching over 10 bases. The sequencing input was peripheral blood. In nucleotides, the CDR3 is TGCGCCAGCAGCCAAGTGGCAGTCGGAGCGGGAGGGCAGAACACCGGGGAGCTGTTTTTT. The encoded protein is CASSQVAVGAGGQNTGELFF.